This section outlines one TCR beta chain sequence together with its context. Its ends do not fully match the called genes, so a read error is possible. This CDR3 contains 16 residues. Germline-derived CDR1 and CDR2 are SSHAT and FNYEAQ (reference sequence). The data derive from a study of beta chain features in type 1 diabetes. Reverse transcribing all isolated RNA meant expressed TCRB transcripts were sequenced. Clones were read by immunoSEQ multiplex PCR, and TCRdb kept only the in-frame ones, dropping some. The repertoire holds roughly 330,000 clones, with about 10% as singletons. Sequencing was performed on naive CD4+ T cells from blood. The sequence was collected from a woman under 40 in good health. The chain carries TRBV7-7 and TRBJ2-1; D possibly corresponds to TRBD1 (6 bases). The CDR3 nucleotides are TGTGCTAGCAGCCCTAGGGGGTCTGGCTCCTACAATGAGCAGTTCTTC. As protein: CASSPRGSGSYNEQFF.